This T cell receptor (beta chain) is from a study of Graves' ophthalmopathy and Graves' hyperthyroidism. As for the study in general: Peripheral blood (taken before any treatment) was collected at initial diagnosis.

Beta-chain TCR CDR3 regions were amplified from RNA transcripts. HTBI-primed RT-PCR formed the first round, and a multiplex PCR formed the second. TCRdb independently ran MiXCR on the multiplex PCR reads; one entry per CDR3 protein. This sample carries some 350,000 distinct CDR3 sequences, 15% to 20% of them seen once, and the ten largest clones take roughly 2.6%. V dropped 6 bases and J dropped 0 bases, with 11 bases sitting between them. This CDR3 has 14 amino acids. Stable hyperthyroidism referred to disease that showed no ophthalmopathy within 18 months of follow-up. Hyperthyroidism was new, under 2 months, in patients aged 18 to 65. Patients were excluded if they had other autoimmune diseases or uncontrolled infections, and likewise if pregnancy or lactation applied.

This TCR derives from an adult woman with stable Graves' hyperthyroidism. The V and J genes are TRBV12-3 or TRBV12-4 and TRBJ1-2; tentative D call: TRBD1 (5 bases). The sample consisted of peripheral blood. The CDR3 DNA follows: TGTGCCAGCAGCGGGGACCTAACTAACTATGGCTACACCTTC. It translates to CASSGDLTNYGYTF.